These T cell receptor beta chains were read from a single sample in a study of T-cell reconstitution after alpha-beta-depleted transplantation in children. TCRdb independently ran MiXCR on the PCR reads; one entry per CDR3 protein. The sample yields more than 450,000 distinct CDR3 sequences, 15% to 20% seen once. The sequencing here drew on PBMCs from the stem cell graft donor, taken from the stem cell graft. The receptors were gathered from a human donor who donated a stem cell graft to a child with acute lymphoblastic leukemia. CDR3s include the opening cysteine and the closing phenylalanine or tryptophan. The D gene is left open where the match is weak. Clone size is given for some rows only: seen once, a few or many times, or a class if the clone is expanded.

V: TRBV20-1; D: TRBD1; size: NA; J: TRBJ2-4; CDR3: CSARSRGRGISKNIQYF; DNA: TGCAGTGCTAGATCCAGGGGGCGAGGTATTAGTAAAAACATTCAGTACTTC
V: TRBV6-1; D: NA; size: NA; J: TRBJ1-1; CDR3: CASSEGMEGTEAFF; DNA: TGTGCCAGCAGCGAGGGGATGGAGGGAACTGAAGCTTTCTTT
V: TRBV7-9; D: TRBD2; size: many; J: TRBJ2-7; CDR3: CASSSGLATYEQYF; DNA: TGTGCCAGCAGCTCGGGACTAGCGACGTACGAGCAGTACTTC
V: TRBV7-3; D: TRBD1; size: few; J: TRBJ1-1; CDR3: CASSSNRGSEAFF; DNA: TGTGCCAGCAGCTCCAACAGGGGCAGTGAAGCTTTCTTT
V: TRBV12-3/TRBV12-4; D: TRBD1; size: NA; J: TRBJ2-1; CDR3: CASSPRGQGDEQFF; DNA: TGTGCCAGCAGCCCTCGGGGACAGGGCGATGAGCAGTTCTTC
V: TRBV5-1; D: NA; size: few; J: TRBJ2-3; CDR3: CASSRQEDIDTQYF; DNA: TGCGCCAGCAGCAGACAGGAGGACATAGATACGCAGTATTTT
V: TRBV3-1; D: NA; size: NA; J: TRBJ1-6; CDR3: CASSQASNNSPLHF; DNA: TGTGCCAGCAGCCAAGCCAGTAATAATTCACCCCTCCACTTT
V: TRBV5-1; D: NA; size: NA; J: TRBJ2-3; CDR3: CASSLRYTFGTQDTQYF; DNA: TGCGCCAGCAGCTTGAGATATACTTTTGGGACGCAGGATACGCAGTATTTT
V: TRBV7-2; D: NA; size: few; J: TRBJ2-1; CDR3: CASSLQVQRAYNEQFF; DNA: TGTGCCAGCAGCCTTCAGGTCCAACGAGCCTACAATGAGCAGTTCTTC
V: TRBV29-1; D: NA; size: NA; J: TRBJ2-7; CDR3: CSVERNSYEQYF; DNA: TGCAGCGTTGAACGGAACTCCTACGAGCAGTACTTC
V: TRBV5-1; D: TRBD2; size: few; J: TRBJ2-7; CDR3: CASSSGTSGLYEQYF; DNA: TGCGCCAGCAGCTCCGGGACTAGCGGTCTCTACGAGCAGTACTTC